The 20 T cell receptor beta chains presented below share a single source sample, sequenced in a study of chemoradiotherapy in HPV16-positive cancers. TCRdb's copy holds only in-frame clones and misses some; the assay was immunoSEQ multiplex PCR. The table has roughly 19,000 clones, 80% to 90% seen once; the top ten hold 2% to 2.5%. The material sequenced was blood, taken from a patient who underwent chemoradiotherapy. The receptors derive from a human donor with HPV-associated anogenital cancer.

The chain recombines TRBV27 with TRBJ2-1; D might be TRBD2 (6 bases). CDR1 is MNHEY, CDR2 SMNVEV, per germline (reference sequence). The CDR3 length is 15 residues. V lost 5 bases and J 6 bases, leaving 17 bases between the germline ends. DNA for the CDR3: TGTGCCAGCAGTATTCGGAGGGGATATGGCAATGAGCAGTTCTTC. It specifies CASSIRRGYGNEQFF.

This chain uses TRBV5-1 with TRBJ1-3, with TRBD1 matching over 11 bases. This CDR3 is 16 amino acids long. The trim removed 4 bases at V and 1 base at J, leaving 4 bases unmatched. Germline-derived CDR1 and CDR2 are SGHRS and YFSETQ. The CDR3 nucleotides are TGCGCCAGCAGCCGGACAGGGGGCTCGTCTGGAAACACCATATATTTT. This sequence encodes CASSRTGGSSGNTIYF.

The chain is built from TRBV7-9 and TRBJ1-2; D is unclear. Germline CDR1 is SEHNR and CDR2 is FQNEAQ (reference sequence). The CDR3 contains 13 residues. The V gene lost 1 base and the J gene lost 2 bases, with 5 bases spanning the gap. CDR3 DNA: TGTGCCAGCAGCTTAGTTCAAAACTATGGCTACACCTTC. It translates to CASSLVQNYGYTF. Supplemented by reference TRBV7-9 and TRBJ1-2, the full variable domain reads DTGVSQNPRHKITKRGQNVTFRCDPISEHNRLYWYRQTLGQGPEFLTYFQNEAQLEKSRLLSDRFSAERPKGSFSTLEIQRTEQGDSAMYLCASSLVQNYGYTFGSGTRLTVV.

This sequence joins TRBV5-5 and TRBJ2-5; a possible D gene is TRBD1 (6 bases). V was clipped by 4 bases and J by 5 bases, with 21 bases between them. The germline V gene encodes CDR1 SGHKS and CDR2 YYEKEE (reference sequence). This CDR3 has 16 amino acids. CDR3 sequence: CASSKQGVITIETQYF. CDR3 in DNA: TGTGCCAGCAGCAAACAGGGAGTGATCACGATTGAGACCCAGTACTTC. The whole variable domain, remainder taken from reference TRBV5-5 and TRBJ2-5, is DAGVTQSPTHLIKTRGQQVTLRCSPISGHKSVSWYQQVLGQGPQFIFQYYEKEERGRGNFPDRFSARQFPNYSSELNVNALLLGDSALYLCASSKQGVITIETQYFGPGTRLLVL.

V gene TRBV6-5 combines with J gene TRBJ1-2; 10 bases line up with TRBD1. V lost 8 bases to trimming and J lost 0 bases; unmatched junction nucleotides: 6. Germline V gene sequence: CDR1 MNHEY, CDR2 SVGAGI. The CDR3 sequence is 15 residues long. CDR3 bases: TGTGCCAGCCGGGACAGGGGAAGGCCTAACTATGGCTACACCTTC. As protein: CASRDRGRPNYGYTF.

The V call is TRBV6-5, the J call TRBJ1-1; D is perhaps TRBD1 (5 bases). Trimming pared 5 bases from V and 1 base from J, leaving 14 bases between. CDR1 is MNHEY and CDR2 is SVGAGI in the germline V gene. This CDR3 has 15 amino acids. In DNA form, the CDR3 reads TGTGCCAGCAGTCGTCAACAGGCGAGGAACACTGAAGCTTTCTTT. As protein: CASSRQQARNTEAFF.

The CDR3 nucleotides are TGTGCCAGCAGTTTCAAGCCGGATCAGCCCCAGCATTTT. The encoded protein is CASSFKPDQPQHF. The V and J genes are TRBV27 and TRBJ1-5; D gene ambiguous. The CDR3 extends over 13 amino acids. Germline CDR1 and CDR2: MNHEY and SMNVEV (reference sequence). V lost 3 bases and J 5 bases, leaving 8 bases between the germline ends.

The chain couples TRBV18 to TRBJ2-3; D possibly corresponds to TRBD1 (5 bases). Germline loops: CDR1 KGHSH, CDR2 LQKENI. This CDR3 has 15 residues. Trimming stripped 4 bases from V and 0 bases from J, with 11 bases between. CDR3 nucleotides: TGTGCCAGCTCACAAACAAAGGGGAGCACAGATACGCAGTATTTT. This gives the protein CASSQTKGSTDTQYF.

The chain employs TRBV19 and TRBJ1-1, with D hard to call. The CDR3 runs to 16 residues. Deletions cut 3 bases from V and 1 base from J, with 15 bases between. Germline CDR1 is LNHDA and CDR2 is SQIVND (reference sequence). Here the CDR3 reads CASSIWSIPTNTEAFF. CDR3 nucleotides: TGTGCCAGTAGTATTTGGAGCATCCCTACGAACACTGAAGCTTTCTTT.

The rearrangement links TRBV9 to TRBJ2-5; perhaps TRBD2 as D (6 bases). CDR1 and CDR2 from the germline V gene are SGDLS and YYNGEE. The V gene lost 3 bases and the J gene lost 1 base, with 10 bases spanning the gap. This CDR3 is 14 amino acids long. CDR3 DNA sequence: TGTGCCAGCAGCGGGGGACTCTTCCAAGAGACCCAGTACTTC. Translated: CASSGGLFQETQYF.

This clone was recorded once. The CDR3 DNA is TGTGCCAGTAGTCCGACGGTCAGCCACTACGAGCAGTACTTC. Amino acid sequence: CASSPTVSHYEQYF. This rearrangement joins TRBV19 to TRBJ2-7; D unresolved. V lost 5 bases, J lost 3 bases, and 14 bases lay in between. The V gene's germline CDR1 is LNHDA and CDR2 SQIVND (reference sequence). The CDR3 consists of 14 residues.

V usage is TRBV19 and J usage is TRBJ2-2, with D tentatively TRBD1 or TRBD2 (5 bases each). The length of the CDR3 is 13 residues. The V gene lost 5 bases and the J gene lost 6 bases, with 10 bases spanning the gap. Per the germline V gene, CDR1 is LNHDA and CDR2 is SQIVND (reference sequence). The CDR3 DNA follows: TGTGCCAGTAGTCCGAGGGGCCCCGGGGAGCTGTTTTTT. Protein product: CASSPRGPGELFF.

The chain employs TRBV21-1 and TRBJ2-5. TRBV21-1 is labeled a pseudogene. The CDR3 loop spans 12 amino acids. The CDR3 DNA reads TGTGCCAGCAGCATCGGCTTAGAGACCCAGTACTTC. Residues: CASSIGLETQYF.

V usage is TRBV5-4 and J usage is TRBJ2-7; 8 bases are a match to TRBD1. Per germline, CDR1 SGHNT and CDR2 YYREEE (reference sequence). CDR3 length equals 13 residues. The V segment lost 4 bases and the J segment 3 bases; nucleotides outside the gene matches: 3. The CDR3 region has the DNA TGTGCCAGCAGCAGGGGACAGGACTACGAGCAGTACTTC. Residues: CASSRGQDYEQYF.

V is TRBV19 and J is TRBJ2-7; D possibly uses TRBD1 or TRBD2 (5 bases each). The CDR3 covers 15 residues. With 4 bases removed from V and 0 bases from J, the gap between germline ends came to 13 bases. CDR1 and CDR2 from the germline V gene are LNHDA and SQIVND (reference sequence). The DNA of the CDR3 is TGTGCCAGTAGTAGGGGGTTCTCGAGCTCCTACGAGCAGTACTTC. Its translation is CASSRGFSSSYEQYF.

The rearrangement links TRBV7-2 to TRBJ1-3; D ambiguous. CDR1 SGHTA and CDR2 FQGNSA come from the germline V gene. The CDR3 spans 16 residues. The germline V and J ends were trimmed by 3 bases and 0 bases, with 12 bases remaining between them. CDR3 region: CASSFLNTPSGNTIYF. CDR3 nucleotides: TGTGCCAGCAGCTTTCTGAACACCCCCTCTGGAAACACCATATATTTT.

The chain joins TRBV6-1 to TRBJ1-5, with 9 bases identical to TRBD1. Unmatched junction bases numbered 4, after V lost 7 bases and J lost 0 bases. From germline, CDR1 is MNHNS and CDR2 SASEGT. CDR3 length equals 15 residues. CDR3 in amino acids: CASTWTGDSNQPQHF. The CDR3 DNA is TGTGCCAGCACCTGGACAGGGGATAGCAATCAGCCCCAGCATTTT.

This clone showed up just a few times. The chain couples TRBV7-2 to TRBJ2-1; 7 bases agree with TRBD1. V lost 3 bases to trimming and J lost 2 bases; unmatched junction nucleotides: 4. Germline assignment: CDR1 SGHTA and CDR2 FQGNSA. The CDR3 consists of 15 residues. CDR3 protein: CASSFGQGAYNEQFF. The DNA of the CDR3 is TGTGCCAGCAGCTTCGGGCAGGGGGCCTACAATGAGCAGTTCTTC.

The rearrangement uses TRBV5-1 and TRBJ2-2; no firm D call. V dropped 4 bases and J dropped 3 bases, with 19 bases sitting between them. This CDR3 has 17 amino acids. Germline CDR1 is SGHRS and CDR2 is YFSETQ. The CDR3 coding sequence is TGCGCCAGCAGCACCGCCATCGGGCGAAAGCACACCGGGGAGCTGTTTTTT. Residues: CASSTAIGRKHTGELFF.

The chain joins TRBV9 to TRBJ2-2; D is ambiguous. Germline V gives CDR1 SGDLS, CDR2 YYNGEE. This CDR3 is built from 14 residues. With 0 bases removed from V and 6 bases from J, the gap between germline ends came to 9 bases. The CDR3 here is CASSVVLGSGELFF. The CDR3 DNA reads TGTGCCAGCAGCGTAGTATTGGGGTCCGGGGAGCTGTTTTTT. Complete variable domain (other parts from reference TRBV9 and TRBJ2-2): DSGVTQTPKHLITATGQRVTLRCSPRSGDLSVYWYQQSLDQGLQFLIQYYNGEERAKGNILERFSAQQFPDLHSELNLSSLELGDSALYFCASSVVLGSGELFFGEGSRLTVL.